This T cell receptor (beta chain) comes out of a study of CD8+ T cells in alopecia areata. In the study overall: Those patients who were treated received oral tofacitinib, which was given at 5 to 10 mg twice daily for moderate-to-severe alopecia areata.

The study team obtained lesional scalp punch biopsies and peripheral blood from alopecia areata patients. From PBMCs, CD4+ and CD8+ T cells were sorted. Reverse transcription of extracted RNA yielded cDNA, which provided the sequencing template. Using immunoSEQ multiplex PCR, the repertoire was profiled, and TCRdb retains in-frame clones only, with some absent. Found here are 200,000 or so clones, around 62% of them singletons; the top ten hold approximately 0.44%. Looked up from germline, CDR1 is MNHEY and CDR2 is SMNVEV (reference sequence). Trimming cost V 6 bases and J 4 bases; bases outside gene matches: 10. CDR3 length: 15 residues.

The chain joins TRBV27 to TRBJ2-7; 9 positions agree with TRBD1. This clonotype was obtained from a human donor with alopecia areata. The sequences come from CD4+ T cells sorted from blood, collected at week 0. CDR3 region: CASSYIGTGFYEQYF. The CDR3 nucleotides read TGTGCCAGCAGCTATATCGGGACAGGGTTTTACGAGCAGTACTTC.